This passage covers 22 T cell receptor beta chains from one sample sequenced in a study of blood T cell repertoires in COVID-19. The table came from immunoSEQ multiplex PCR; TCRdb's copy has only in-frame clones and leaves some out. The sample carries 90,000 to 120,000 clones, around 80% recorded once. Sequencing was done on a sample of peripheral blood. The receptors were sampled from a man aged 65 to 85 with acute or convalescent COVID-19.

This clone showed up just a few times. The J gene is TRBJ2-2, the V gene TRBV16; TRBD1 aligns across 7 bases. Germline CDR1 reads KGHSY; CDR2 reads FQNENV. The CDR3 consists of 14 residues. Trimming at V came to 4 bases and at J to 2 bases, leaving 1 base not matched to a gene. The CDR3 region has the DNA TGTGCCAGCAGCCGGGACAGAAACACCGGGGAGCTGTTTTTT. This encodes CASSRDRNTGELFF.

The chain carries TRBV21-1 and TRBJ2-5; the table's D call TRBD2 went unverified against the DNA. TRBV21-1 is shown as a pseudogene. This CDR3 is built from 16 residues. CDR3 loop: CASSKEGGARLETQYF. Written as DNA, the CDR3 is TGTGCCAGCAGCAAAGAGGGGGGGGCGCGGCTGGAGACCCAGTACTTC.

This rearrangement joins TRBV4-1 to TRBJ2-1; 7 nucleotides match TRBD2. Trimming removed 0 bases from V and 5 bases from J; junction bases left unmatched: 10. CDR3 size: 17 residues. Germline V gene sequence: CDR1 MGHRA, CDR2 YSYEKL. The CDR3 reads CASSQDRGWEGHNEQFF. Written as DNA, the CDR3 is TGCGCCAGCAGCCAAGATCGGGGCTGGGAGGGCCACAATGAGCAGTTCTTC.

This chain connects TRBV19 to TRBJ1-1, with D possibly being TRBD1 (5 bases). The V end was cut by 7 bases, the J end by 0 bases, with 15 bases between. Germline lookup yields CDR1 LNHDA and CDR2 SQIVND (reference sequence). The CDR3 extends over 15 amino acids. This CDR3 reads CASNQLDSLNTEAFF. CDR3 in DNA: TGTGCCAGTAACCAATTAGACAGCTTGAACACTGAAGCTTTCTTT.

The rearrangement joins TRBV3-1 (or the pseudogene TRBV3-2) to TRBJ1-2; no reliable D call. Looked up from germline, CDR1 is LGHDT and CDR2 is YNNKEL (reference sequence). The CDR3 sequence is 13 residues long. V lost 0 bases to trimming and J lost 4 bases, with 6 bases between them. The CDR3 loop is CASSQDPLYGYTF. The DNA for the CDR3 is TGTGCCAGCAGCCAAGATCCACTCTATGGCTACACCTTC.

The chain carries TRBV19 and TRBJ1-2; maybe TRBD1 (5 bases). This CDR3 region has 17 residues. The germline CDR1 and CDR2 sequences are LNHDA and SQIVND (reference sequence). Trimming took off 0 bases at V and 4 bases at J, with 18 bases between the two ends. The CDR3 here is CASSIEGDSRFFYGYTF. The CDR3, as DNA: TGTGCCAGTAGTATAGAGGGGGACTCGCGATTTTTCTATGGCTACACCTTC.

The V and J genes are TRBV18 and TRBJ2-1; 7 bases agree with TRBD1. V gave up 0 bases and J gave up 8 bases; unmatched junction bases: 19. This CDR3 is 19 amino acids long. Germline V gives CDR1 KGHSH, CDR2 LQKENI. In DNA, the CDR3 is TGTGCCAGCTCACCACCTCCCTTTCTTAGACAGGGAAAGGGACATGAGCAGTTCTTC. Protein sequence: CASSPPPFLRQGKGHEQFF.

V and J are TRBV5-8 and TRBJ1-5, with D hard to call. With 4 bases removed from V and 3 bases from J, the gap between germline ends came to 14 bases. Germline assignment: CDR1 SGHTS and CDR2 YDEGEE. This CDR3 is built from 15 residues. CDR3 amino acids: CASSPRVSTNQPQHF. The CDR3 bases are TGTGCCAGCAGCCCCCGGGTCTCAACCAATCAGCCCCAGCATTTT.

CDR3 coding DNA: TGTGCCAGCAGCGTTGGGACTAGCGGGGGGGCCTACACCGGGGAGCTGTTTTTT. Protein: CASSVGTSGGAYTGELFF. The chain uses TRBV9 and TRBJ2-2, with 16 bases lining up with TRBD2. From germline, CDR1 is SGDLS and CDR2 YYNGEE. The CDR3 contains 18 residues. J was trimmed by 3 bases and V by 2 bases; bases with no gene match: 4.

This rearrangement joins TRBV5-1 to TRBJ2-2, with D tentatively TRBD1 (6 bases). The germline V and J ends were trimmed by 5 bases and 5 bases, with 16 bases remaining between them. The CDR3 runs to 15 residues. From germline, CDR1 is SGHRS and CDR2 YFSETQ. For the CDR3, the DNA is TGCGCCAGCAGAGAGATACAGGGTAGGACCGGGGAGCTGTTTTTT. Its translation: CASREIQGRTGELFF.

This clone appeared a few times. As DNA, the CDR3 is TGTGCCACCAGCAGAGATTTGGGACAGGGGTCTGAAAAACTGTTTTTT. Amino acids: CATSRDLGQGSEKLFF. V is TRBV15 and J is TRBJ1-4; TRBD1 matches 10 bases. Germline values: CDR1 LNHNV, CDR2 YYDKDF (reference sequence). Unmatched junction bases numbered 5, after V lost 0 bases and J lost 7 bases. CDR3 size: 16 residues.

V usage is TRBV9 and J usage is TRBJ1-6, with TRBD1 identical over 10 bases. The CDR3 runs 15 residues. Trimming removed 3 bases from V and 10 bases from J; junction bases left unmatched: 7. CDR1 and CDR2 (germline): SGDLS, YYNGEE. CDR3 in DNA: TGTGCCAGCAGCGAGGACAGGGGGTCGACGTCACCCCTCCACTTT. Its protein is CASSEDRGSTSPLHF.

The V call is TRBV2, the J call TRBJ1-1; D unresolved. The CDR3 runs to 14 residues. Germline loops: CDR1 SNHLY, CDR2 FYNNEI. V lost 5 bases, J lost 7 bases, and 17 bases lay in between. This CDR3 reads CASSPFWEVNEAFF. The CDR3 bases are TGTGCCAGCAGTCCCTTTTGGGAGGTGAATGAAGCTTTCTTT. The full variable domain, in which reference TRBV2 and TRBJ1-1 provide the parts outside the CDR3, is EPEVTQTPSHQVTQMGQEVILRCVPISNHLYFYWYRQILGQKVEFLVSFYNNEISEKSEIFDDQFSVERPDGSNFTLKIRSTKLEDSAMYFCASSPFWEVNEAFFGQGTRLTVV.

The chain employs TRBV29-1 and TRBJ2-7, with 10 bases aligning to TRBD1. The CDR3 has 13 amino acids. The V gene's germline CDR1 is SQVTM and CDR2 ANQGSEA. With 7 bases clipped from V and 6 bases from J, the junction kept 9 bases outside the gene matches. CDR3 coding DNA: TGCAGCGCCCTCCGGGACAGGGGAACCGAGCAGTACTTC. It translates to CSALRDRGTEQYF.

This clone was seen ten or more times. The rearrangement uses TRBV29-1 and TRBJ2-1; the match to TRBD1 covers 7 bases. The ends lost 7 bases at V and 12 bases at J; junction bases unmatched: 6. The CDR3 totals 10 residues. CDR1 and CDR2 (germline): SQVTM, ANQGSEA. DNA of the CDR3: TGCAGCGGATACAGGGGCGGGCAGTTCTTC. Amino acid sequence: CSGYRGGQFF.

The chain recombines TRBV14 with TRBJ2-1; 11 nucleotides match TRBD2. Germline V gene lookup returns CDR1 SGHDN and CDR2 FVKESK. V lost 4 bases and J lost 6; bases outside the gene matches: 14. The CDR3 contains 18 residues. As DNA, the CDR3 is TGTGCCAGCAGCCGAAGAGGAATGACTAGCGGGGAGGTCAATGAGCAGTTCTTC. This codes for CASSRRGMTSGEVNEQFF.

The chain carries TRBV9 and TRBJ1-1, with TRBD1 identical over 7 bases. This CDR3 is 19 amino acids long. After removal of 4 bases from V and 0 bases from J, the junction contained 18 bases not matched to a gene. The germline V gene has CDR1 SGDLS and CDR2 YYNGEE. CDR3 in DNA: TGTGCCAGCAGCAACCGGGACAGACACCCCTCCATCGTGAACACTGAAGCTTTCTTT. This sequence encodes CASSNRDRHPSIVNTEAFF.

The V and J genes are TRBV5-1 and TRBJ2-7, with D possibly being TRBD2 (6 bases). Trimming took 1 base from V and 2 from J, leaving 10 bases between them. Germline values: CDR1 SGHRS, CDR2 YFSETQ. The CDR3 totals 14 residues. The CDR3 loop is CASSLSGGTYEQYF. The CDR3 bases are TGCGCCAGCAGCTTGAGTGGGGGGACCTACGAGCAGTACTTC.

The chain couples TRBV11-3 to TRBJ2-1; possibly TRBD1 for D (5 bases). The V end lost 2 bases, the J end lost 4 bases, and 12 bases lay between the germline ends. The CDR3 length is 15 residues. The germline V gene encodes CDR1 SGHNT and CDR2 YENEEA. The CDR3 coding sequence is TGTGCCAGCAGCTTATCAGGGTTCACATACAATGAGCAGTTCTTC. Residues: CASSLSGFTYNEQFF.

This chain links TRBV5-1 with TRBJ2-7; a possible D gene is TRBD1 (5 bases). The CDR3 length is 14 residues. V dropped 3 bases and J dropped 5 bases, with 15 bases sitting between them. Germline lookup yields CDR1 SGHRS and CDR2 YFSETQ. CDR3 coding DNA: TGCGCCAGCAGCTATTTCCTCCAGGGAAACGAGCAGTACTTC. It specifies CASSYFLQGNEQYF.

The CDR3 DNA reads TGTGCCAGCAGTAAGAGGGACAGGGAAATAAATGGCTACACCTTC. Translated, it gives CASSKRDREINGYTF. The chain has TRBV3-1 (or the pseudogene TRBV3-2) and TRBJ1-2; 9 bases fit TRBD1. This CDR3 spans 15 amino acids. The V gene's germline CDR1 is LGHDT and CDR2 YNNKEL (reference sequence). V was pared by 6 bases and J by 6 bases, with 11 bases of the junction left unmatched.

The chain has TRBV13 and TRBJ1-1, with 7 nucleotides matching TRBD1. CDR1 and CDR2 (germline): PRHDT, FYEKMQ (reference sequence). The CDR3 has 13 amino acids. Trimming at V came to 5 bases and at J to 8 bases, leaving 8 bases not matched to a gene. CDR3 protein: CASSLQGLPEAFF. CDR3 coding DNA: TGTGCCAGCAGCCTACAGGGGTTGCCGGAAGCTTTCTTT.